Listed below are T cell receptor beta chains from one sample, sequenced in a study of blood T cell repertoires in COVID-19. Only in-frame clones appear in the TCRdb table, and some are missing; sequencing was by immunoSEQ multiplex PCR. The table shows about 350,000 clones, with around 91% occurring only once. The sample was peripheral blood. The receptor set was obtained from a woman aged 18-29 years who had recovered from COVID-19. Each CDR3 is given with its conserved first and last residue. Fields, in order: clone size, V gene, D gene, J gene, CDR3 DNA, CDR3 protein. D genes are given only for firm matches. A clone size is listed for some rows: how often the clone was seen (once, few, many), or a class if it is expanded.

clone_size: -; v_call: TRBV10-3; d_call: TRBD1; j_call: TRBJ2-4; cdr3_nt: TGTGCCATCAGCATTACAGGGGCAGCCAAAAACATTCAGTACTTC; cdr3_aa: CAISITGAAKNIQYF
clone_size: -; v_call: TRBV4-1; d_call: -; j_call: TRBJ1-3; cdr3_nt: TGCGCCAGCAGCCAGAAGGCCGTAGCTCGCAAATCTGGAAACACCATATATTTT; cdr3_aa: CASSQKAVARKSGNTIYF
clone_size: few; v_call: TRBV7-2; d_call: -; j_call: TRBJ1-6; cdr3_nt: TGTGCCAGCAGCTTCGGGTTAACGACTAATTCACCCCTCCACTTT; cdr3_aa: CASSFGLTTNSPLHF
clone_size: -; v_call: TRBV28; d_call: -; j_call: TRBJ1-1; cdr3_nt: TGTGCCAGCAGTGAGACTCACTTGGGGACAATCACTGAAGCTTTCTTT; cdr3_aa: CASSETHLGTITEAFF
clone_size: -; v_call: TRBV3-1/TRBV3-2; d_call: -; j_call: TRBJ2-3; cdr3_nt: TGTGCCAGCAGCCAAGCGGGGAATACGCAGTATTTT; cdr3_aa: CASSQAGNTQYF
clone_size: once; v_call: TRBV5-1; d_call: -; j_call: TRBJ2-2; cdr3_nt: TGCGCCAGCAGCTTGGAGTCAGGGGAGACCGGGGAGCTGTTTTTT; cdr3_aa: CASSLESGETGELFF
clone_size: few; v_call: TRBV18; d_call: TRBD1; j_call: TRBJ1-1; cdr3_nt: TGTGCCAGCTCACCAGGGGGACAGTTGAACACTGAAGCTTTCTTT; cdr3_aa: CASSPGGQLNTEAFF
clone_size: -; v_call: TRBV30; d_call: -; j_call: TRBJ2-5; cdr3_nt: TGTGCCTGGAGTTGGGAAACGGGGGCCCAGTACTTC; cdr3_aa: CAWSWETGAQYF
clone_size: -; v_call: TRBV19; d_call: -; j_call: TRBJ1-4; cdr3_nt: TGTGCCAGTTCTGTTCGAACTAATGAAAAACTGTTTTTT; cdr3_aa: CASSVRTNEKLFF
clone_size: -; v_call: TRBV5-4; d_call: TRBD1; j_call: TRBJ1-2; cdr3_nt: TGTGCCAGCTGTTTCGGACAGGAAAGTAACTATGGCTACACCTTC; cdr3_aa: CASCFGQESNYGYTF
clone_size: -; v_call: TRBV6-5; d_call: -; j_call: TRBJ2-2; cdr3_nt: TGTGCCAGCAATGGTCGCCGGGCCGGGGAGCTGTTTTTT; cdr3_aa: CASNGRRAGELFF
clone_size: once; v_call: TRBV18; d_call: TRBD1; j_call: TRBJ2-3; cdr3_nt: TGTGCCAGCTCACCGGGGAACAGGGGGCTATATGCAGATACGCAGTATTTT; cdr3_aa: CASSPGNRGLYADTQYF
clone_size: -; v_call: TRBV27; d_call: TRBD2; j_call: TRBJ2-1; cdr3_nt: TGTGCCAGCAGTACTAGCGGGAGGTCTTACAATGAGCAGTTCTTC; cdr3_aa: CASSTSGRSYNEQFF
clone_size: -; v_call: TRBV5-6; d_call: -; j_call: TRBJ1-2; cdr3_nt: TGTGCCAGCAGCCGCGTTGAGACAGGTTATTTTTATGGCTACACCTTC; cdr3_aa: CASSRVETGYFYGYTF
clone_size: -; v_call: TRBV7-2; d_call: -; j_call: TRBJ1-1; cdr3_nt: TGTGCCAGCAGCCTTACGTCTTATAACCCGGACACTGAAGCTTTCTTT; cdr3_aa: CASSLTSYNPDTEAFF
clone_size: -; v_call: TRBV19; d_call: TRBD2; j_call: TRBJ2-5; cdr3_nt: TGTGCCTCCTCAATCTCCACTAGCGGGAGGTCTGAGACCCAGTACTTC; cdr3_aa: CASSISTSGRSETQYF
clone_size: -; v_call: TRBV29-1; d_call: -; j_call: TRBJ1-1; cdr3_nt: TGCAGCGTTGAAGGCCGGGGGGATAACACTGAAGCTTTCTTT; cdr3_aa: CSVEGRGDNTEAFF